This T cell receptor (beta chain) was observed in a study of T cell clones after liver transplantation. The wider study: TCRbeta sequencing after a pre-transplant mixed lymphocyte reaction identified graft-donor-reactive clones, later tracked in post-transplant blood.

Clones were sequenced by immunoSEQ multiplex PCR, and TCRdb holds only the in-frame ones, with some missing. The table shows around 97,000 clones, with around 84% occurring only once. J gave up 5 bases and V 4 bases, and 16 bases lay outside the gene matches. Germline V gene sequence: CDR1 MDHEN, CDR2 SYDVKM. This CDR3 region has 17 residues. Material: CD4+ T cells from blood, obtained approximately 50 months after liver transplant. The source of this sequence is a human patient who received a liver transplant. Some T cells may be provided by the graft donor. The rearrangement uses TRBV28 and TRBJ2-5, with 7 bases that match TRBD2. The DNA of the CDR3 is TGTGCCAGCAGTTCCCCCATGAGAGCGGGAAGAGGGGAGACCCAGTACTTC. Translation: CASSSPMRAGRGETQYF.